This T cell receptor (beta chain) was profiled in a study of tumor and adjacent non-tumor tissue in lung cancer. Study overall: There were around eleven adenocarcinoma, a couple of squamous cell carcinoma and 1 small cell lung cancer cases.

This clonotype was counted once. At one of its ends the junction is not consistent with the germline gene, which may arise from a read error. TCRbeta libraries were built with three rounds of nested PCR, modified from ARM-PCR. MiXCR, applied by TCRdb to the multiplex PCR reads, yields one record per CDR3 protein. The sample lists fewer than 55,000 distinct CDR3 sequences, roughly two thirds seen once, with around 17% in the top ten. CDR3 length: 15 amino acids. In germline, CDR1 is MNHNY, CDR2 SVGAGI (reference sequence). This sample's RNA came from whole unsorted tissue. Distant lung tissue was collected more than 3 cm away from the tumor edge.

The chain has TRBV6-6 and TRBJ1-5; D ambiguous. Sequencing was done on a sample of distant non-tumor lung tissue. The receptor was isolated from a woman between 40 and 50 years old with non-small cell lung cancer. Written as DNA, the CDR3 is TGTGCCTGCAGTTATGGGCAGAGTAGCAATCAGCCCCAGCATTTT. Protein sequence: CACSYGQSSNQPQHF.